A single sample is the source of the 13 T cell receptor beta chains below, sequenced in a study of blood T cells in healthy people across ages. Next came a second PCR, run for about 7 to 12 cycles, which used a sample-barcoded 5' primer along with a J-beta primer mix. TCRdb itself ran the 5' RACE reads through MiXCR, one entry per CDR3 protein. The table includes approximately 1,700,000 distinct CDR3 sequences, approximately 40% detected once. Sequencing was carried out using blood. The source of these receptors is a human donor in good health.

The chain employs TRBV25-1 and TRBJ1-5, with D possibly TRBD1 on 5 matching bases. Trimming left V 6 bases short and J 5 bases short, with 14 bases between. Germline CDR1 reads MGHDK; CDR2 reads SYGVNS. The CDR3 contains 14 residues. CDR3 DNA: TGTGCCAGCAGGCCCACGGGGGGGGATCAGCCCCAGCATTTT. Amino acids: CASRPTGGDQPQHF.

This clonotype was detected a few times. The chain is built from TRBV29-1 and TRBJ2-3, with TRBD1 identical over 7 bases. Germline trimming cut 5 bases from V and 1 base from J; bases unmatched to any gene: 3. The CDR3 totals 13 residues. Germline V gene sequence: CDR1 SQVTM, CDR2 ANQGSEA. CDR3 DNA sequence: TGCAGCGTTAGGGGGCTCGGCACAGATACGCAGTATTTT. Translated: CSVRGLGTDTQYF.

The chain carries TRBV12-3 or TRBV12-4 and TRBJ1-2; 7 bases align to TRBD1. The CDR3 consists of 15 residues. Trimming took 5 bases from V and 1 from J; bases not matched to a gene: 7. CDR3 region: CASSLRDSINYGYTF. The CDR3 DNA is TGTGCCAGCAGTCTCCGGGACAGCATTAACTATGGCTACACCTTC.

This chain links TRBV29-1 with TRBJ2-3; TRBD2 is a possible D gene (5 bases). Germline CDR1 and CDR2: SQVTM and ANQGSEA. The CDR3 consists of 12 residues. V was pared by 8 bases and J by 3 bases, with 12 bases between. In DNA form, the CDR3 reads TGCAGCACGAGGGCAGTAACAGATACGCAGTATTTT. Its protein product is CSTRAVTDTQYF.

The gene calls are TRBV29-1 and TRBJ2-3; 7 positions match TRBD1. The CDR3 is 14 amino acids. V was pared by 3 bases and J by 3 bases, with 6 bases of the junction left unmatched. Germline V lookup: CDR1 SQVTM, CDR2 ANQGSEA. The CDR3 is CSVDPRGMTDTQYF. As DNA, the CDR3 is TGCAGCGTTGACCCCAGGGGGATGACAGATACGCAGTATTTT.

The rearrangement joins TRBV27 to TRBJ1-6; D perhaps matches TRBD1 (6 bases). Per germline, CDR1 MNHEY and CDR2 SMNVEV (reference sequence). The CDR3 has 13 amino acids. Trimming removed 5 bases at V and 11 bases at J, with 13 bases between. For the CDR3, the DNA is TGTGCCAGCAGTAACACACAGGGACCACCCCTCCACTTT. As protein: CASSNTQGPPLHF.

CDR3 in DNA: TGTGCCAGCAGCACAACAGGGCCGGGCACTGAAGCTTTCTTT. This gives the protein CASSTTGPGTEAFF. The V and J genes are TRBV7-9 and TRBJ1-1; possible D gene TRBD1, 6 bases. Trimming left V 5 bases short and J 4 bases short, with 14 bases between. This CDR3 region has 14 residues. Germline CDR1 reads SEHNR; CDR2 reads FQNEAQ (reference sequence).

This clonotype has only a few counts. The chain uses TRBV2 and TRBJ2-3; the D is unclear. CDR1 is SNHLY, CDR2 FYNNEI, per germline. V was trimmed by 3 bases and J by 4 bases, leaving 11 bases between them. The CDR3 length is 14 residues. The CDR3 loop is CASSDMKGSDTQYF. The CDR3 DNA reads as TGTGCCAGCAGTGACATGAAGGGTTCAGATACGCAGTATTTT. The full variable domain, in which reference TRBV2 and TRBJ2-3 provide the parts outside the CDR3, is EPEVTQTPSHQVTQMGQEVILRCVPISNHLYFYWYRQILGQKVEFLVSFYNNEISEKSEIFDDQFSVERPDGSNFTLKIRSTKLEDSAMYFCASSDMKGSDTQYFGPGTRLTVL.

The rearrangement uses TRBV3-1 and TRBJ2-7; 7 nucleotides align to TRBD2. J lost 7 bases, V lost 4 bases, and 10 bases had no gene match. The CDR3 runs 14 residues. The germline V gene encodes CDR1 LGHDT and CDR2 YNNKEL (reference sequence). The CDR3, as DNA: TGTGCCAGCAGCCCGACTAGCAGATACAATGAGCAGTACTTC. Its protein product is CASSPTSRYNEQYF.

The chain recombines TRBV4-1 with TRBJ2-1; no reliable D call. There are 16 residues in the CDR3. The V end lost 0 bases, the J end lost 3 bases, and 12 bases lay between the germline ends. Per the germline V gene, CDR1 is MGHRA and CDR2 is YSYEKL. The CDR3 DNA follows: TGCGCCAGCAGCCAAGAAAACAGCTTCGACTACAATGAGCAGTTCTTC. Translating it yields CASSQENSFDYNEQFF.

This chain connects TRBV7-3 to TRBJ2-3; 7 bases are shared with TRBD2. The CDR3 is made up of 16 amino acids. The germline gives CDR1 SGHTA, CDR2 FQGTGA. The J segment lost 0 bases and the V segment lost 0 bases, leaving 3 bases of the junction unmatched. The CDR3 bases are TGTGCCAGCAGCTTAACGGGGACTATTAGCACAGATACGCAGTATTTT. Protein: CASSLTGTISTDTQYF.

This clonotype was counted between two and nine times. The chain couples TRBV5-6 to TRBJ2-7, with TRBD2 identical over 7 bases. This CDR3 has 15 amino acids. In germline, CDR1 is SGHDT, CDR2 YYEEEE. J was trimmed by 4 bases and V by 2 bases; bases with no gene match: 9. The CDR3 loop is CASSFTTGGPYEQYF. CDR3 bases: TGTGCCAGCAGCTTCACAACGGGGGGACCGTACGAGCAGTACTTC.

In this sample, this clonotype turned up a few times. The chain uses TRBV7-2 and TRBJ2-7, with a weak D call TRBD1 (6 bases). CDR1 is SGHTA, CDR2 FQGNSA, per germline. V was trimmed by 1 base and J by 0 bases, leaving 10 bases between them. CDR3 length: 15 residues. CDR3 DNA: TGTGCCAGCAGCTTAGAGGGACATTCCTCCTACGAGCAGTACTTC. Translation gives CASSLEGHSSYEQYF.